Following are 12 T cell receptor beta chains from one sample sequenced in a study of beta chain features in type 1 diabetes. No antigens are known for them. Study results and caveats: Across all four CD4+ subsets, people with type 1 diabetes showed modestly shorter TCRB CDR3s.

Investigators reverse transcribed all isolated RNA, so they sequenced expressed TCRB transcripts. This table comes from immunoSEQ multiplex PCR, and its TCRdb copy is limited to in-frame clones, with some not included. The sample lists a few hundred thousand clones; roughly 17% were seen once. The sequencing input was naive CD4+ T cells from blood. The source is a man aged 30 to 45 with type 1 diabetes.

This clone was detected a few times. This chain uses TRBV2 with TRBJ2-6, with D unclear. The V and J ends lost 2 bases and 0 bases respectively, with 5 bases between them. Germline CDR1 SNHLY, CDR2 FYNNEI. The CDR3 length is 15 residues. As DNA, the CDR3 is TGTGCCAGCAGTGAACAGGTCTCTGGGGCCAACGTCCTGACTTTC. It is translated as CASSEQVSGANVLTF.

CDR3: CAWSVRPDNSPLHF. For the CDR3, the DNA is TGTGCCTGGAGTGTACGTCCGGATAATTCACCCCTCCACTTT. The rearrangement uses TRBV30 and TRBJ1-6; no clear D gene. The V end was cut by 0 bases, the J end by 5 bases, with 8 bases between. This CDR3 is 14 amino acids long. From germline, CDR1 is GTSNPN and CDR2 SVGIG (reference sequence).

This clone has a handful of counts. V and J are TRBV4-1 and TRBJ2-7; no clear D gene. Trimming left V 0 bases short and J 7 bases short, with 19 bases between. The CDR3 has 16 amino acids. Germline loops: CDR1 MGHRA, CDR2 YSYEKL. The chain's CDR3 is CASSQERPGRLFEQYF. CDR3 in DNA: TGCGCCAGCAGCCAAGAGCGTCCGGGCCGGCTATTTGAGCAGTACTTC.

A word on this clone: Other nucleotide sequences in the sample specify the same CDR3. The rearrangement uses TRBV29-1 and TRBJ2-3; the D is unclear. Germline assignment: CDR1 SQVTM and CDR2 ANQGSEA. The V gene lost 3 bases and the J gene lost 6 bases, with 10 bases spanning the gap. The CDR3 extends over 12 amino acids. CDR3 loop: CSVESPGDTQYF. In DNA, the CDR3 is TGCAGCGTTGAGTCCCCCGGGGATACGCAGTATTTT.

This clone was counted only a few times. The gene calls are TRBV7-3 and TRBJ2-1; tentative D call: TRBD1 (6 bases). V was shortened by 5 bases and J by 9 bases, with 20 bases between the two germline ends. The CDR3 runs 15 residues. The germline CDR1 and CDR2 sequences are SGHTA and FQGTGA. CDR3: CASSAHATGRGEQFF. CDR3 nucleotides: TGTGCCAGCAGCGCCCATGCGACAGGTCGAGGTGAGCAGTTCTTC.

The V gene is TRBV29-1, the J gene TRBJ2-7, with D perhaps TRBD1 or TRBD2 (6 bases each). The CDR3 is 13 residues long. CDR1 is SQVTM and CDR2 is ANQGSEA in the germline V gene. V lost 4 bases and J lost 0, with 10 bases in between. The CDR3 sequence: CSVAGAPSYEQYF. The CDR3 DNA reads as TGCAGCGTTGCGGGGGCTCCCTCCTACGAGCAGTACTTC.

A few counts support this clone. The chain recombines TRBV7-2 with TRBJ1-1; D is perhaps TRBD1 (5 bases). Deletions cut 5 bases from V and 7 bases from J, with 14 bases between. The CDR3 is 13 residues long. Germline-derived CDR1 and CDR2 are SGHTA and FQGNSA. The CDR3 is CASSAGTGLEAFF. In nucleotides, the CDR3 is TGTGCCAGCAGCGCCGGGACCGGGCTTGAAGCTTTCTTT.

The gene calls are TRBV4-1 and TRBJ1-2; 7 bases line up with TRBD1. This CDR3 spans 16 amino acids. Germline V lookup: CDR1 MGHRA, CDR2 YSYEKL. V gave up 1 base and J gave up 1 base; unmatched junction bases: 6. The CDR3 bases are TGCGCCAGCAGCCAAGTAAAGGGGGCTTATAACTATGGCTACACCTTC. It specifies CASSQVKGAYNYGYTF.

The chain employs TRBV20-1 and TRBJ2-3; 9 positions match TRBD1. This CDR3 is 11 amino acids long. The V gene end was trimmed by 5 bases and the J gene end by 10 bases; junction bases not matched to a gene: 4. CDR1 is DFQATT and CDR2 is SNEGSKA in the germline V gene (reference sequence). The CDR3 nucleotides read TGCAGTGCTCCTGGGACAGGGTCGCAGTATTTT. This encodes CSAPGTGSQYF.

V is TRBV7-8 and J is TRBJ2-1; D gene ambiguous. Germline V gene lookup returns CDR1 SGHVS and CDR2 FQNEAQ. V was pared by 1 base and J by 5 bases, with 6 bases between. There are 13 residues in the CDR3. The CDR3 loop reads CASSLGRNNEQFF. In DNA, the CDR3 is TGTGCCAGCAGCTTAGGAAGAAACAATGAGCAGTTCTTC.

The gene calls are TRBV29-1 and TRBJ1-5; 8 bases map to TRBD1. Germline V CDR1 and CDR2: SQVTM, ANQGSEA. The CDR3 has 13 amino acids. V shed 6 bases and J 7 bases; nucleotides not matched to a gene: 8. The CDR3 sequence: CSVGMQGAQPQHF. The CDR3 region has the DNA TGCAGCGTCGGGATGCAGGGGGCCCAGCCCCAGCATTTT.

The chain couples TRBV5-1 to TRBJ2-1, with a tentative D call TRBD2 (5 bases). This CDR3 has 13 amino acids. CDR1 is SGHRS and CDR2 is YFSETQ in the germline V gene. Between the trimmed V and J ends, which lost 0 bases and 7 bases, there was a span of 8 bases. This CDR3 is CASSLGGQNEQFF. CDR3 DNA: TGCGCCAGCAGCTTGGGAGGGCAGAATGAGCAGTTCTTC.